The T cell receptor beta chain described here comes from a study of shared clonotypes between healthy human individuals. Study-wide results and limits: Memory subsets had estimated richness that was generally smaller than that of naive subsets. Deeper or shallower sequencing was expected to change how clonotypes are shared among donors.

On this clone: Its matching antigen is unknown.

The donors, all of them Caucasian adults, lived in Nashville, Tennessee. The germline gives CDR1 MGHRA, CDR2 YSYEKL. The J segment lost 0 bases and the V segment lost 3 bases, leaving 10 bases of the junction unmatched. This CDR3 comprises 19 residues. TCRdb keeps only in-frame clones here, not all; method: immunoSEQ multiplex PCR. Among 2.5 million or so clones listed, 85% to 95% were seen once. This chain joins TRBV4-1 and TRBJ2-7; TRBD2 matches 14 bases. The source is a man aged 18 to 29 in good health. Sequenced sample: naive CD4+ T cells sorted from blood. Subset defined: CD45RA+ positively selected. As DNA, the CDR3 is TGCGCCAGCAGCCATCCCCGGACTAGCGGGGGGCTGCCCTCCTACGAGCAGTACTTC. This sequence encodes CASSHPRTSGGLPSYEQYF.